This T cell receptor (beta chain) was recovered during a study of T cells after yellow fever vaccination. Germline V gives CDR1 SGHVS, CDR2 FQNEAQ. The CDR3 runs to 12 residues. Trimming left V 7 bases short and J 6 bases short, with 13 bases between. They built TCR cDNA with 5'RACE template switching, a step that put in a universal primer site and UMIs. TCRdb reprocessed the 5' RACE reads with MiXCR, giving one entry per CDR3 protein. The top ten clones hold over 12% of a sample with hundreds of thousands of distinct CDR3 sequences, 13% of them seen once. General study points: A large majority of primary-vaccination clones showed up again after the booster (approximately 96% CD4, roughly 91% CD8).

There are many counts of this clonotype. What it binds is not known. The receptor's source is a man between 25 and 39 years old who received the YFV17D yellow fever vaccine. The sequenced sample was PBMCs, obtained on the day of the yellow fever booster vaccination. This rearrangement joins TRBV7-8 to TRBJ2-7; weak D call: TRBD2 (5 bases). CDR3 region: CASKEGFGEQYF. The CDR3 coding sequence is TGTGCCAGCAAAGAGGGTTTCGGCGAGCAGTACTTC.